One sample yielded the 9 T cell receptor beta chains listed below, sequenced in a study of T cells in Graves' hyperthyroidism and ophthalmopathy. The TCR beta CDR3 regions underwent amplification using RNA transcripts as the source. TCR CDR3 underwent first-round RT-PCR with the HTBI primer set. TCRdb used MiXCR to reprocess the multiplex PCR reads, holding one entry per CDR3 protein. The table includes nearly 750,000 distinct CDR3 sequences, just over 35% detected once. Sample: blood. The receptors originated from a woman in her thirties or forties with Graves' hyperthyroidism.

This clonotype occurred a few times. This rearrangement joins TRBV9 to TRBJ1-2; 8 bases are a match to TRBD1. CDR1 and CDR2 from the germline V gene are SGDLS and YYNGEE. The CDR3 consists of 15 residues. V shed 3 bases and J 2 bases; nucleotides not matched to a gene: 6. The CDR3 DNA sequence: TGTGCCAGCAGCGAGGGGACAGGAATGAACTATGGCTACACCTTC. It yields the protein CASSEGTGMNYGYTF.

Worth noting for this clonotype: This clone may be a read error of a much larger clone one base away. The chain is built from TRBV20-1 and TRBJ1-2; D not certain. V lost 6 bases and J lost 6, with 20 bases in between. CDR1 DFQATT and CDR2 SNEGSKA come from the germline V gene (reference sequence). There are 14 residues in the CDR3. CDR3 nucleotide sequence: TGCAGTGCCCCCCCCTTAACCTGGCACAATGGCTACACCTTC. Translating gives CSAPPLTWHNGYTF.

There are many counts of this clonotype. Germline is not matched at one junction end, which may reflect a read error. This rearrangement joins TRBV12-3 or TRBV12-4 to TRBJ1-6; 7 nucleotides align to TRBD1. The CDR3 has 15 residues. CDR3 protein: CASSLGGSYNSPLHF. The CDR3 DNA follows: TGTGCCAGCAGCTTAGGGGGCAGCTACAATTCACCCCTCCACTTT.

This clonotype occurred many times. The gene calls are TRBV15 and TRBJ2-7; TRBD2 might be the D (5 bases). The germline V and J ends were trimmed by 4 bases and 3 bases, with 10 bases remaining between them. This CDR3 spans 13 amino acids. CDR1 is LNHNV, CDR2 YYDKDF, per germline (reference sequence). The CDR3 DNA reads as TGTGCCACCAGCATAGGAGGTAACTACGAGCAGTACTTC. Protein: CATSIGGNYEQYF.

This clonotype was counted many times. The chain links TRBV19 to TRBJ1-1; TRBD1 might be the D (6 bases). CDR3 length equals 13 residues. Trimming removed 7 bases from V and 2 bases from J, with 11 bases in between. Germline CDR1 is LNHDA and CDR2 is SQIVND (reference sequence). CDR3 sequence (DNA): TGTGCCAGTACGAGGACAGTTAACACTGAAGCTTTCTTT. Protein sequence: CASTRTVNTEAFF.

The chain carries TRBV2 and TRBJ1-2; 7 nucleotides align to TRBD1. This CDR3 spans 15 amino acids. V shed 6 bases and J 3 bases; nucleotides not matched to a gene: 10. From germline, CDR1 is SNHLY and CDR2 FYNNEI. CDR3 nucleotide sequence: TGTGCCAGCAGCACAGGAGGGGGCGCGGACTATGGCTACACCTTC. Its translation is CASSTGGGADYGYTF. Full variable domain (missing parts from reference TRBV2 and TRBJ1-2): EPEVTQTPSHQVTQMGQEVILRCVPISNHLYFYWYRQILGQKVEFLVSFYNNEISEKSEIFDDQFSVERPDGSNFTLKIRSTKLEDSAMYFCASSTGGGADYGYTFGSGTRLTVV.

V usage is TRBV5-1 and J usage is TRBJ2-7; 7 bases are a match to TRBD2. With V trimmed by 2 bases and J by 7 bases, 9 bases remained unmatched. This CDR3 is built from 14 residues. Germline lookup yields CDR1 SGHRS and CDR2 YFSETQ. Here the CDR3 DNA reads TGCGCCAGCAGCTTCGGCGGGGACTACAATGAGCAGTACTTC. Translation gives CASSFGGDYNEQYF.

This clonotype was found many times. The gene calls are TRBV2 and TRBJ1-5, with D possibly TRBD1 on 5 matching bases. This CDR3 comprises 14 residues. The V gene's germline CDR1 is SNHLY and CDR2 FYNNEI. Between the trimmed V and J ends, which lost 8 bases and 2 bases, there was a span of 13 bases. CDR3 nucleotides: TGTGCCAGCGAAGGGGAGGTTGGCAATCAGCCCCAGCATTTT. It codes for CASEGEVGNQPQHF.

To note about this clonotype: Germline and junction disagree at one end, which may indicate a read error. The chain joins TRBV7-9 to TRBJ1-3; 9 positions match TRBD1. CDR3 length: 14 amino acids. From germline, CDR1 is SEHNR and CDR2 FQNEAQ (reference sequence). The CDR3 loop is CASSRGQGTRFWHF. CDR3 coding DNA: TGCGCCAGCAGCCGAGGACAGGGGACCCGGTTCTGGCATTTT.